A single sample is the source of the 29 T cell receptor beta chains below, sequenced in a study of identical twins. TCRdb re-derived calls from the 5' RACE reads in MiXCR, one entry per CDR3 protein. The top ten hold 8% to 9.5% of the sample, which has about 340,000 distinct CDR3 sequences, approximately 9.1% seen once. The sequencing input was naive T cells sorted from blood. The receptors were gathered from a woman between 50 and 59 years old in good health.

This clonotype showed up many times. The CDR3 DNA reads TGCAGTGCTAGAGATCCGTTTGGGATAGCGGGTTACACAGATACGCAGTATTTT. This gives the protein CSARDPFGIAGYTDTQYF. The chain carries TRBV20-1 and TRBJ2-3, with 7 bases lining up with TRBD2. The CDR3 totals 18 residues. Trimming removed 0 bases from V and 2 bases from J; junction bases left unmatched: 14. In germline, CDR1 is DFQATT, CDR2 SNEGSKA (reference sequence).

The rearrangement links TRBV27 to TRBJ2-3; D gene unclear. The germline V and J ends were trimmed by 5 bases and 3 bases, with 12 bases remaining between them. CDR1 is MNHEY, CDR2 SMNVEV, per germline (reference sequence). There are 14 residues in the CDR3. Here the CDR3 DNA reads TGTGCCAGCAGTCAAACCCGGACGACAGATACGCAGTATTTT. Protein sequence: CASSQTRTTDTQYF.

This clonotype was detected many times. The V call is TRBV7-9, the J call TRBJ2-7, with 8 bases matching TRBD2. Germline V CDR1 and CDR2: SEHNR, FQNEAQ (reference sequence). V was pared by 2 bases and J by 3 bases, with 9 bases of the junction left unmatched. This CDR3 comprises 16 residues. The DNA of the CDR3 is TGTGCCAGCAGCTTATTAGCTAGCGGGCTGAACTACGAGCAGTACTTC. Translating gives CASSLLASGLNYEQYF. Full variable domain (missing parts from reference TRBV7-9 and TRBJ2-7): DTGVSQNPRHKITKRGQNVTFRCDPISEHNRLYWYRQTLGQGPEFLTYFQNEAQLEKSRLLSDRFSAERPKGSFSTLEIQRTEQGDSAMYLCASSLLASGLNYEQYFGPGTRLTVT.

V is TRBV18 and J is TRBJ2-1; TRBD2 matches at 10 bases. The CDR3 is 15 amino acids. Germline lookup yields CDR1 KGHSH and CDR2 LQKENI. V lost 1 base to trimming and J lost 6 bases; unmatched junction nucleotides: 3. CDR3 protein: CASSPLASGSNEQFF. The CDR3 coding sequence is TGTGCCAGCTCACCACTGGCTAGCGGGAGCAATGAGCAGTTCTTC.

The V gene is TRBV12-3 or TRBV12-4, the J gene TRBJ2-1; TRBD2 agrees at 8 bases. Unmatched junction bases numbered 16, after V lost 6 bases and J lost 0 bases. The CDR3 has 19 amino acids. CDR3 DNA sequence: TGTGCCAGCAGCCCCGGGGGGGGCGGGAGGCACCCCTCCTACAATGAGCAGTTCTTC. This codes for CASSPGGGGRHPSYNEQFF.

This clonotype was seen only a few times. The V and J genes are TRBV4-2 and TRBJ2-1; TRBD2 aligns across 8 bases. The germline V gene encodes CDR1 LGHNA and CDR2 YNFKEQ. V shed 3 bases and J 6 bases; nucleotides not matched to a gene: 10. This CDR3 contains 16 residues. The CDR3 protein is CASSHSGTRGSNEQFF. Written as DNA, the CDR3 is TGTGCCAGCAGCCATTCCGGGACTAGAGGTTCCAATGAGCAGTTCTTC.

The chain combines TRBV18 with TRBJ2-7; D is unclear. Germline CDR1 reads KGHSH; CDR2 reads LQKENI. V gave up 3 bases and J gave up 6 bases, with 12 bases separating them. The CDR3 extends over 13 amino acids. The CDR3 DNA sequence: TGTGCCAGCTCACCTACCGGTTGGGGCGAGCAGTACTTC. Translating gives CASSPTGWGEQYF.

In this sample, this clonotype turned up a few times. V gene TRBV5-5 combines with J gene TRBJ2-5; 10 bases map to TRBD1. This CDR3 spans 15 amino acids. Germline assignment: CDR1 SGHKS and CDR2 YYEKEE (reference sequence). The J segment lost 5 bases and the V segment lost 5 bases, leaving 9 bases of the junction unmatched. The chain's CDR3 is CASSLTGGVSETQYF. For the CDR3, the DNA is TGTGCCAGCAGTCTGACAGGGGGCGTGAGCGAGACCCAGTACTTC.

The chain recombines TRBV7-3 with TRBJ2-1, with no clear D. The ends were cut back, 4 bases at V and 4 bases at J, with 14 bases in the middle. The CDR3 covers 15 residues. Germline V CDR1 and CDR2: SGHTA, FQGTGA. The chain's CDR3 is CASSSPGRGYNEQFF. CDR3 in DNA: TGTGCCAGCAGCTCACCGGGCCGAGGATACAATGAGCAGTTCTTC. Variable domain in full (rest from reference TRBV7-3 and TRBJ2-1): GAGVSQTPSNKVTEKGKYVELRCDPISGHTALYWYRQSLGQGPEFLIYFQGTGAADDSGLPNDRFFAVRPEGSVSTLKIQRTERGDSAVYLCASSSPGRGYNEQFFGPGTRLTVL.

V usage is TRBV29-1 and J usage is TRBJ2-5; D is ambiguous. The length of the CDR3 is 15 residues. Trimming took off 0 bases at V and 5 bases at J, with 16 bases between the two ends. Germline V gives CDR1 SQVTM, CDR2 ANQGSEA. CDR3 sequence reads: CSVEDLVSWSETQYF. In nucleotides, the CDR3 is TGCAGCGTTGAAGATCTCGTTAGCTGGAGCGAGACCCAGTACTTC.

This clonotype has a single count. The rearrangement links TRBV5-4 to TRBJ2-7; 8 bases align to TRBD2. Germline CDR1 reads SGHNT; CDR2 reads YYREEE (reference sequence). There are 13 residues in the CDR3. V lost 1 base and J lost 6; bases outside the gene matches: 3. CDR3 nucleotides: TGTGCCAGCAGCTTGCAGCGGGAGTTCGAGCAGTACTTC. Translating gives CASSLQREFEQYF.

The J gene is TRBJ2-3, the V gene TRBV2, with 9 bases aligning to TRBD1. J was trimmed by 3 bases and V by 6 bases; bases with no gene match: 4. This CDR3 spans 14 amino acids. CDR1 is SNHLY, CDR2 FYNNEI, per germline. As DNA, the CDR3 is TGTGCCAGCAGCGGACAGGGGAGAACAGATACGCAGTATTTT. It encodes CASSGQGRTDTQYF.

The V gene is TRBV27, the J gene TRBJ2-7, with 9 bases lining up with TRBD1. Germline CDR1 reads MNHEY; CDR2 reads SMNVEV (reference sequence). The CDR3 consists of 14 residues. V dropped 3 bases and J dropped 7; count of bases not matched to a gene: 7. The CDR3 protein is CASSFYSTGGEQYF. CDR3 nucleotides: TGTGCCAGCAGTTTTTATTCGACAGGGGGGGAGCAGTACTTC.

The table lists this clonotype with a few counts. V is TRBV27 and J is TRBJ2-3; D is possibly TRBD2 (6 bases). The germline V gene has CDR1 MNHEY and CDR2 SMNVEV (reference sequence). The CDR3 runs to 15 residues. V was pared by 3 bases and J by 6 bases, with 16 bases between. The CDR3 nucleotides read TGTGCCAGCAGTTTTATCCGGGAGAGGGTGGATACGCAGTATTTT. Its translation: CASSFIRERVDTQYF.

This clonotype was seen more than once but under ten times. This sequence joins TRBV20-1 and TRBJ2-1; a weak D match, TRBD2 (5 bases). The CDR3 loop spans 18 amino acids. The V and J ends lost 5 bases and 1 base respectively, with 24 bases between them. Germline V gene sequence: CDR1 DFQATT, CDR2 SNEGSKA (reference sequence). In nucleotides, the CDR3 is TGCAGTGCTCCCCCAGTCTTTGGTAGCGATAAGTCCTACAATGAGCAGTTCTTC. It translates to CSAPPVFGSDKSYNEQFF.

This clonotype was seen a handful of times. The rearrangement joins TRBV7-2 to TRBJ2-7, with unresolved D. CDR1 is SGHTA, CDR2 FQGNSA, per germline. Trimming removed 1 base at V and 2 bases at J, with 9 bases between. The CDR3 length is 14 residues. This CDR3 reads CASSLVPTPYEQYF. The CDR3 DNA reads TGTGCCAGCAGCTTAGTTCCGACACCCTACGAGCAGTACTTC.

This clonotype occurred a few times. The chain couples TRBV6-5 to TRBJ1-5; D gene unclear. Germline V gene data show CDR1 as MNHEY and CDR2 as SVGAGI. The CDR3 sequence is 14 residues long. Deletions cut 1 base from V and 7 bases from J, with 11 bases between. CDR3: CASSYFGWEQPQHF. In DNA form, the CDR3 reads TGTGCCAGCAGTTACTTCGGGTGGGAACAGCCCCAGCATTTT.

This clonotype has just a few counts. CDR3 loop: CAWSSDGRSGNTIYF. The CDR3 DNA is TGTGCCTGGAGTTCGGACGGCCGCTCTGGAAACACCATATATTTT. The V call is TRBV30, the J call TRBJ1-3, with D unresolved. The CDR3 runs to 15 residues. Germline CDR1 and CDR2: GTSNPN and SVGIG (reference sequence). V was trimmed by 2 bases and J by 0 bases, leaving 11 bases between them. Drawing the rest from reference TRBV30 and TRBJ1-3, the complete variable domain is SQTIHQWPATLVQPVGSPLSLECTVEGTSNPNLYWYRQAAGRGLQLLFYSVGIGQISSEVPQNLSASRPQDRQFILSSKKLLLSDSGFYLCAWSSDGRSGNTIYFGEGSWLTVV.

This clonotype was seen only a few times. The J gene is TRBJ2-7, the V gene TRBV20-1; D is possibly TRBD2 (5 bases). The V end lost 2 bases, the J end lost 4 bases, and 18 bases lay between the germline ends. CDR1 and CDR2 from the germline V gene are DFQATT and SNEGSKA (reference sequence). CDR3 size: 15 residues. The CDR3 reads CSARFSAGVSYEQYF. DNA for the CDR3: TGCAGTGCTAGATTTTCGGCGGGCGTATCATACGAGCAGTACTTC.

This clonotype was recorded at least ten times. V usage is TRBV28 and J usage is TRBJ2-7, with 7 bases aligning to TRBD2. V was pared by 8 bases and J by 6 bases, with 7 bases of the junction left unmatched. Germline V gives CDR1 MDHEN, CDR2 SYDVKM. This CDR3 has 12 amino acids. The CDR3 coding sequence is TGTGCCAGCCAACGGGGCGGGAGCGAGCAGTACTTC. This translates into CASQRGGSEQYF.

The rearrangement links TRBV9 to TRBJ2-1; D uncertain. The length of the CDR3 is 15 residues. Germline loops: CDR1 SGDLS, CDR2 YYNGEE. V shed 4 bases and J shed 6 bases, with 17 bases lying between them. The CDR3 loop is CASSPPDQNSNEQFF. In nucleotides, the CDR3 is TGTGCCAGCAGCCCCCCTGACCAAAATAGCAATGAGCAGTTCTTC.

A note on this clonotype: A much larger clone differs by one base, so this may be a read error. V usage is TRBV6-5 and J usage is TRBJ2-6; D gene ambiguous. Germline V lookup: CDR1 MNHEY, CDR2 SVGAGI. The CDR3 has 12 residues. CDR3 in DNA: TGTCCCAGTAGATCCGGGGCCAACGTCCTGACTTTC. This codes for CPSRSGANVLTF.

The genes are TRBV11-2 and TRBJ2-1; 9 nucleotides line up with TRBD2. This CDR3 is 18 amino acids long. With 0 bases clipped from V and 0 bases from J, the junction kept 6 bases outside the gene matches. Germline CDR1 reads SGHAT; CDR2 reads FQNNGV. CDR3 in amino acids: CASSLDEREASSYNEQFF. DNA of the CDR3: TGTGCCAGCAGCTTAGATGAGCGGGAGGCTAGCTCCTACAATGAGCAGTTCTTC.

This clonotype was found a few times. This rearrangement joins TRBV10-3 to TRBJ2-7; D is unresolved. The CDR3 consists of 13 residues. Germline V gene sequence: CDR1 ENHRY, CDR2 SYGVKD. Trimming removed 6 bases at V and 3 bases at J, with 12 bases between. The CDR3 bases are TGTGCCATCAGAGGGTCTGTTCGCTACGAGCAGTACTTC. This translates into CAIRGSVRYEQYF.

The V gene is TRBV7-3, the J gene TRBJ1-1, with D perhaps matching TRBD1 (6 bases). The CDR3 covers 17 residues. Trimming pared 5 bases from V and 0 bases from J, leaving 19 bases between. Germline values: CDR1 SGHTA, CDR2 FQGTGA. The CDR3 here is CASSPNGGVAVNTEAFF. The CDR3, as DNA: TGTGCCAGCAGCCCCAATGGGGGCGTGGCTGTGAACACTGAAGCTTTCTTT.

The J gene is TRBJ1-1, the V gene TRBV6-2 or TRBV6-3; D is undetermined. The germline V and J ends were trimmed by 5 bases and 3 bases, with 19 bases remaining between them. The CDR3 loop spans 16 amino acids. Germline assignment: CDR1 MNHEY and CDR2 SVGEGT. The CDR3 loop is CASSRRQRGRDTEAFF. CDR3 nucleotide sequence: TGTGCCAGCAGTCGACGCCAGCGGGGAAGGGACACTGAAGCTTTCTTT.

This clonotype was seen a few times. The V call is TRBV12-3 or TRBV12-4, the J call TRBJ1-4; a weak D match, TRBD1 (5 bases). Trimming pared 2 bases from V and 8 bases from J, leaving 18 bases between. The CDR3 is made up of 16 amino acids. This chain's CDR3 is CASSLPSGQGNEKLFF. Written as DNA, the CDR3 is TGTGCCAGCAGTTTACCCAGCGGCCAGGGAAACGAAAAACTGTTTTTT.

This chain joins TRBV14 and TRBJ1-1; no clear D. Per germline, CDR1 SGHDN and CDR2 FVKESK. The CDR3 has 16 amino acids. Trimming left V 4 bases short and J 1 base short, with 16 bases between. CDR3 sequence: CASSPNQITANTEAFF. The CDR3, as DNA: TGTGCCAGCAGCCCTAACCAAATTACAGCGAACACTGAAGCTTTCTTT. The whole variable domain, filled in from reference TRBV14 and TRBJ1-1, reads EAGVTQFPSHSVIEKGQTVTLRCDPISGHDNLYWYRRVMGKEIKFLLHFVKESKQDESGMPNNRFLAERTGGTYSTLKVQPAELEDSGVYFCASSPNQITANTEAFFGQGTRLTVV.

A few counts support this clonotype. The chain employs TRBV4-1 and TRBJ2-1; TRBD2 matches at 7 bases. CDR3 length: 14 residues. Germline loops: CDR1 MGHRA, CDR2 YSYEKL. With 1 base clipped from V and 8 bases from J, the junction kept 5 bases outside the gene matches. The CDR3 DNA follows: TGCGCCAGCAGCCAAGCCACAGCGGGGTATGAGCAGTTCTTC. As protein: CASSQATAGYEQFF.